What follows are 14 T cell receptor beta chains derived from one specimen sequenced in a study of shared clonotypes between healthy human individuals. The method was immunoSEQ multiplex PCR; TCRdb's version includes in-frame clones alone and lacks a portion of them. The sample consists of 2 million to 2.5 million clones, nearly 97% of them appearing once. Sequenced sample: naive CD4+ T cells sorted from blood. Documented subset: CD45RA+ positively selected. Receptors were obtained from a man between 18 and 35 years old in good health.

The V gene is TRBV19, the J gene TRBJ2-7; D may correspond to TRBD1 or TRBD2 (5 bases each). Germline CDR1 reads LNHDA; CDR2 reads SQIVND (reference sequence). Between the trimmed V and J ends, which lost 6 bases and 0 bases, there was a span of 9 bases. The CDR3 consists of 13 residues. DNA for the CDR3: TGTGCCAGTAGGAGGGGTCCCTCCTACGAGCAGTACTTC. Translation gives CASRRGPSYEQYF.

The sample holds one count of this clone. The rearrangement joins TRBV12-2 to TRBJ2-1; TRBD2 is the table's D call, not checked against the DNA. TRBV12-2 is a listed pseudogene. This CDR3 contains 13 residues. The CDR3 is CATPGFVGNEQFF. The CDR3 bases are TGTGCAACCCCGGGGTTCGTTGGCAATGAGCAGTTCTTC.

The V and J genes are TRBV28 and TRBJ1-5; 9 bases match TRBD1. CDR1 MDHEN and CDR2 SYDVKM come from the germline V gene. The junction had 9 bases not matched to a gene; V was cut back by 6 bases and J by 9 bases. The CDR3 length is 14 residues. The DNA for the CDR3 is TGTGCCAGCAGAAACCCGGGACAGGGTGTGCCCCAGCATTTT. Translating it yields CASRNPGQGVPQHF.

This sequence joins TRBV10-1 and TRBJ2-7, with unresolved D. V dropped 5 bases and J dropped 0 bases, with 11 bases sitting between them. CDR1 WNHNN and CDR2 SYGVQD come from the germline V gene (reference sequence). The CDR3 runs 14 residues. CDR3 amino acids: CASSPQSNSYEQYF. In DNA, the CDR3 is TGCGCCAGCAGTCCCCAGTCGAACTCCTACGAGCAGTACTTC.

The rearrangement links TRBV7-6 to TRBJ2-7, with 7 bases identical to TRBD1. V was pared by 5 bases and J by 6 bases, with 13 bases of the junction left unmatched. CDR3 length equals 15 residues. Germline V gene sequence: CDR1 SGHVS, CDR2 FNYEAQ. CDR3 sequence (DNA): TGTGCCAGCAGCAAAACGGGACAGCCGGGTGGCGAGCAGTACTTC. Translated: CASSKTGQPGGEQYF.

This clone was detected only once. The chain combines TRBV6-6 with TRBJ2-7; 8 bases map to TRBD2. Germline-derived CDR1 and CDR2 are MNHNY and SVGAGI (reference sequence). The CDR3 covers 14 residues. The trim removed 6 bases at V and 3 bases at J, leaving 7 bases unmatched. The CDR3 sequence: CASRVVTSGYEQYF. The CDR3 coding sequence is TGTGCCAGCAGGGTTGTAACTAGCGGCTACGAGCAGTACTTC.

The genes are TRBV2 and TRBJ1-5, with 7 bases matching TRBD1. CDR3 length equals 14 residues. V lost 6 bases and J lost 3; bases outside the gene matches: 5. Germline assignment: CDR1 SNHLY and CDR2 FYNNEI. CDR3 DNA: TGTGCCAGCAGGGGACAGTCAAACAATCAGCCCCAGCATTTT. Translation gives CASRGQSNNQPQHF.

V usage is TRBV6-6 and J usage is TRBJ2-7; 11 nucleotides match TRBD2. Germline V gene data show CDR1 as MNHNY and CDR2 as SVGAGI (reference sequence). The CDR3 sequence is 15 residues long. The trim removed 5 bases at V and 3 bases at J, leaving 6 bases unmatched. CDR3 sequence (DNA): TGTGCCAGCAGTATATTAGCGGGGGGGGTCTACGAGCAGTACTTC. Amino acids: CASSILAGGVYEQYF.

The chain combines TRBV30 with TRBJ1-6; D is perhaps TRBD1 (5 bases). Trimming removed 7 bases from V and 4 bases from J, with 8 bases in between. The germline V gene encodes CDR1 GTSNPN and CDR2 SVGIG (reference sequence). This CDR3 region has 12 residues. CDR3 nucleotides: TGTGCCTCGGGACTATATAATTCACCCCTCCACTTT. This codes for CASGLYNSPLHF.

The V call is TRBV28, the J call TRBJ1-1, with 7 bases identical to TRBD1. The V gene end was trimmed by 4 bases and the J gene end by 5 bases; junction bases not matched to a gene: 4. The CDR3 is 13 residues long. CDR1 is MDHEN and CDR2 is SYDVKM in the germline V gene. The CDR3 protein is CASSSRGWTEAFF. CDR3 bases: TGTGCCAGCAGTTCCAGGGGGTGGACTGAAGCTTTCTTT.

This rearrangement joins TRBV5-1 to TRBJ1-1, with D tentatively TRBD1 (6 bases). Germline-derived CDR1 and CDR2 are SGHRS and YFSETQ. The CDR3 is 14 residues long. V lost 0 bases and J lost 7, with 13 bases in between. CDR3 sequence reads: CASSLDWTADEAFF. As DNA, the CDR3 is TGCGCCAGCAGCTTGGATTGGACAGCAGATGAAGCTTTCTTT.

As for this clone: This CDR3 is also generated by other DNA sequences in the sample. V and J are TRBV9 and TRBJ2-3; D unresolved. CDR3 size: 12 residues. From germline, CDR1 is SGDLS and CDR2 YYNGEE. V lost 0 bases to trimming and J lost 3 bases, with 2 bases between them. The CDR3 nucleotides are TGTGCCAGCAGCGTAGCGACAGATACGCAGTATTTT. Amino acids: CASSVATDTQYF. The entire variable domain, with the rest obtained from reference TRBV9 and TRBJ2-3, is as follows: DSGVTQTPKHLITATGQRVTLRCSPRSGDLSVYWYQQSLDQGLQFLIQYYNGEERAKGNILERFSAQQFPDLHSELNLSSLELGDSALYFCASSVATDTQYFGPGTRLTVL.

The V and J genes are TRBV27 and TRBJ1-2; D possibly corresponds to TRBD1 (6 bases). The germline V gene has CDR1 MNHEY and CDR2 SMNVEV (reference sequence). Trimming cost V 6 bases and J 5 bases, with 19 bases left between them. This CDR3 has 15 residues. CDR3 in amino acids: CASRYTGSRGYGYTF. The CDR3 DNA sequence: TGTGCCAGCAGGTATACAGGGTCCCGGGGGTATGGCTACACCTTC.

This chain uses TRBV28 with TRBJ1-2; D unclear. CDR3 length equals 14 residues. In germline, CDR1 is MDHEN, CDR2 SYDVKM. V was shortened by 5 bases and J by 8 bases, with 18 bases between the two germline ends. The CDR3 is CASSLLIGGGGYTF. DNA for the CDR3: TGTGCCAGCAGTCTTCTGATTGGAGGAGGGGGCTACACCTTC.